The TCR beta chain described here comes from a study of cytomegalovirus exposure and HLA in healthy donors. Broader study findings: Investigators reported approximately 170 TCR beta chains as tied to cytomegalovirus.

In the case of this clone: Its target is not known.

The ends were cut back, 3 bases at V and 8 bases at J, with 14 bases in the middle. From germline, CDR1 is MNHEY and CDR2 SMNVEV (reference sequence). The CDR3 contains 14 residues. A multiplex PCR was run with 60 Vbeta primers and 13 Jbeta primers. Only in-frame clones appear in the TCRdb table, and some are missing; sequencing was by immunoSEQ multiplex PCR. The sample has 150,000 to 200,000 clones, around 80% seen once; the top ten hold around 2.3%. The chain has TRBV27 and TRBJ2-1, with D unresolved. The sequenced sample consisted of PBMCs. This TCR was sampled from a woman aged 50 to 65 in good health and CMV-seronegative. CDR3 DNA sequence: TGTGCCAGCAGTTTTCGTCTATTAGTCGATGAGCAGTTCTTC. Translating gives CASSFRLLVDEQFF.